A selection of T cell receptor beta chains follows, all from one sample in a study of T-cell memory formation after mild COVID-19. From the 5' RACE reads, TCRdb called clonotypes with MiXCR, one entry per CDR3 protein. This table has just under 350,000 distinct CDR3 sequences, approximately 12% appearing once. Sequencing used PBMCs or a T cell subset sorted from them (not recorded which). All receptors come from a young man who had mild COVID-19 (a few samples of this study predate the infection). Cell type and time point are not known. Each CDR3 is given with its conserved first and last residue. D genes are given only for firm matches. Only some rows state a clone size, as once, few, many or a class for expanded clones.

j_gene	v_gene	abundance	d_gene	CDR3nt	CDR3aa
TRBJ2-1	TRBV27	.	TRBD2	TGTGCCAGCAGGACGGGGGGGGGCAATGAGCAGTTCTTC	CASRTGGGNEQFF
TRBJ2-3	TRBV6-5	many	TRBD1	TGTGCCAGCAGTCCCCAGTTGACAGGGGGCAGTCCAGATACGCAGTATTTT	CASSPQLTGGSPDTQYF
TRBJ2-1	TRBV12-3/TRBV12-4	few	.	TGTGCCAGCAGTTTAGACAGAAGACTTAATGAGCAGTTCTTC	CASSLDRRLNEQFF
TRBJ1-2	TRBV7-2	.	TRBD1	TGTGCCAGCAGCGGCTGGACAGGGGGCGCTCATGGCTACACCTTC	CASSGWTGGAHGYTF
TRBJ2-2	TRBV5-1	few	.	TGCGCCAGCAGCTTGATTTTAACCGGGGAGCTGTTTTTT	CASSLILTGELFF
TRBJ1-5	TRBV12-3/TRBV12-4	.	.	TGTGCCAGCAGCACACAAGGAATGAGCAATCAGCCCCAGCATTTT	CASSTQGMSNQPQHF
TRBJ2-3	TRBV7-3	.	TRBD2	TGTGCCAGCAGCCCGGCAGCGGGGGGCACAGATACGCAGTATTTT	CASSPAAGGTDTQYF
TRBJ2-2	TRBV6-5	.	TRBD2	TGTGCCAGCAGTTACTCGGCGGGACTAGCTTACACCGGGGAGCTGTTTTTT	CASSYSAGLAYTGELFF
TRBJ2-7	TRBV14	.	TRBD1	TGTGCCCCAACAGGGGGGTTTTACGAGCAGTACTTC	CAPTGGFYEQYF
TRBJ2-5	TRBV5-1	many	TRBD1	TGCGCCAGCAGCCGAACAGGGGATGCAGAGACCCAGTACTTC	CASSRTGDAETQYF
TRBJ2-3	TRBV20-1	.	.	TGCAGTGCTGCTTTTGGTCCAGATACGCAGTATTTT	CSAAFGPDTQYF
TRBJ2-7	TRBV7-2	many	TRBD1	TGTGCCAGCAGCTTAGCGTTGGCAGGGGGTGTGAGGGAGCAGTACTTC	CASSLALAGGVREQYF
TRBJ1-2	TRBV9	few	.	TGTGCCAGCAGCTCCCGGCGGAATGGCTACACCTTC	CASSSRRNGYTF
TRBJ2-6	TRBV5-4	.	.	TGTGCCAGCCGGAGACAGGCGAGCTCTGGGGCCAACGTCCTGACTTTC	CASRRQASSGANVLTF
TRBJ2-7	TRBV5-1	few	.	TGCGCCAGCAGCTCCGCCCGGGCCGTCTCCTACGAGCAGTACTTC	CASSSARAVSYEQYF
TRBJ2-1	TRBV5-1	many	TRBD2	TGCGCCAGCAGCCGCCTGACTAGCGGGGGGGCTGGTGAGCAGTTCTTC	CASSRLTSGGAGEQFF
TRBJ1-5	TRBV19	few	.	TGTGCCAGTAGTACCCCGTGGCAGCCCCAGCATTTT	CASSTPWQPQHF
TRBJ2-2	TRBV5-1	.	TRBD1	TGCGCCAGCAGGATGACAGGGACCTCCACCGGGGAGCTGTTTTTT	CASRMTGTSTGELFF
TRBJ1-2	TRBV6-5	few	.	TGTGCCAGCAGGCCGGTTGGCTATGGCTACACCTTC	CASRPVGYGYTF
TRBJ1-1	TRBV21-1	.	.	TGTGCCAGCAGCCGACAATGCGGTGAGAGGAACACTGAAGCTTTCTTT	CASSRQCGERNTEAFF
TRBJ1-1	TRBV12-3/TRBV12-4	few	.	TGTGCCAGCAGTTTTGGGGCAATCACTGAAGCTTTCTTT	CASSFGAITEAFF
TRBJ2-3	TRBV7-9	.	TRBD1	TGTGCCAGCAGCCCCCGGACAGGGATTGGAGATACGCAGTATTTT	CASSPRTGIGDTQYF
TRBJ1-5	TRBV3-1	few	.	TGTGCCAGCAATTACGGGGGCTTTGGCAATCAGCCCCAGCATTTT	CASNYGGFGNQPQHF
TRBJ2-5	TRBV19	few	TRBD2	TGTGCCAGTAGTGCACAAAAGCGGGGCTTGTCTAACCAAGAGACCCAGTACTTC	CASSAQKRGLSNQETQYF
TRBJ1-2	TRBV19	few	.	TGTGCCAGTAGTGCCCAGGGACGGTGGTACTATGGCTACACCTTC	CASSAQGRWYYGYTF
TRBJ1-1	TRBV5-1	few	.	TGCGCCAGCAGCTTGTCTCAGGACCCCCAGGAAGCTTTCTTT	CASSLSQDPQEAFF
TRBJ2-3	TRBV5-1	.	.	TGCGCCAGCAGCTTGAGTTCGCAGGGGTCAGATACGCAGTATTTT	CASSLSSQGSDTQYF
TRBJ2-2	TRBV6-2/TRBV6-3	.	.	TGTGCCAGCAGTTACTCGAAGGGGCAGAACACCGGGGAGCTGTTTTTT	CASSYSKGQNTGELFF
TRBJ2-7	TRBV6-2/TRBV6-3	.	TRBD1	TGTGCCAGCGGGGACAGGTCGAGCTACGAGCAGTACTTC	CASGDRSSYEQYF
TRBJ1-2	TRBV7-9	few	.	TGTGCCAGCGGCACCTTGGTAGGGGAGAAAGACTATGGCTACACCTTC	CASGTLVGEKDYGYTF
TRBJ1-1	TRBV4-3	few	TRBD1	TGCGCCAGCAGCCAAGGTCCAGGAAGGGGGCTTGTTTACGGTGAAGCTTTCTTT	CASSQGPGRGLVYGEAFF
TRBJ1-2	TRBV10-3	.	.	TGTGCCATCAGTGAATCGGCGCGTAACTATGGCTACACCTTC	CAISESARNYGYTF
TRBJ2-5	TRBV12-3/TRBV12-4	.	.	TGTGCCAGCAGTTCCGGGACCCCGGGCGTGGAGACCCAGTACTTC	CASSSGTPGVETQYF
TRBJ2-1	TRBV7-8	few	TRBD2	TGTGCCAGCGGTAAGGAGACTAGCGGGGGGGCCCTCTACAATGAGCAGTTCTTC	CASGKETSGGALYNEQFF
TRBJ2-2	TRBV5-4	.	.	TGTGCCAGCAGCTTCGGAGGGAGCAACACCGGGGAGCTGTTTTTT	CASSFGGSNTGELFF
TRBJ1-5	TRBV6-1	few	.	TGTGCCAGCAATCGAGACGACAATCAGCCCCAGCATTTT	CASNRDDNQPQHF
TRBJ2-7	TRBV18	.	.	TGTGCCAGCTCACCAGAGACAGTCTACGAGCAGTACTTC	CASSPETVYEQYF
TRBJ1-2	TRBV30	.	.	TGTGCCTGGAGTAGAGACAGGCCCTATGGCTACACCTTC	CAWSRDRPYGYTF
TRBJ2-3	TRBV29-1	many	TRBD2	TGCAGCGTTGAGACTAGCTCGGCGGATACGCAGTATTTT	CSVETSSADTQYF
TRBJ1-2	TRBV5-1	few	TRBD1	TGCGCCAGCAGCTTGGGGACAGGGGTACGTGGCTACACCTTC	CASSLGTGVRGYTF